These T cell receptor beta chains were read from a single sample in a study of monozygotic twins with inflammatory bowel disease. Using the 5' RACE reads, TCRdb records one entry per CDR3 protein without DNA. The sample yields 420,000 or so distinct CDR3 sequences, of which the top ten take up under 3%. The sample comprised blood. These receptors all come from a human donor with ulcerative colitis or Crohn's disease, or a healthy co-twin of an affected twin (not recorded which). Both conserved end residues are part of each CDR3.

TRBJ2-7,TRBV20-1,CSANEGGSYEQYF
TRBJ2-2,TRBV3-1,CASSPFPRTGGHGELFF
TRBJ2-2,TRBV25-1,CASSVVVFPDGELFF
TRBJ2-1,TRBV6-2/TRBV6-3,CASSLGGKQFF
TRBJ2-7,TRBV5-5,CASSFSGLAGVGEQYF
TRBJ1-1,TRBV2,CASNGQRNTEAFF
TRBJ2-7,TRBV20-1,CSAHLQGRSSYEQYF
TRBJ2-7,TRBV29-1,CSVKTEGEVYEQYF
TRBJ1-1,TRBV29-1,CSATRVRNTEAFF
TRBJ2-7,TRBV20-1,CSARDLGGGAVPEQYF
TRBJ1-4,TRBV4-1,CASSPRGGAGEKLFF
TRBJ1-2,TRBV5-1,CASSPPGGHGSYTF
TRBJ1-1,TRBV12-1,CASSPPGWGRTEAFF
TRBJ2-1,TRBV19,CASSIGPSGSSYNEQFF
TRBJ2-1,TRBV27,CASSFKIASGNEQFF
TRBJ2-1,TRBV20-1,CSSIGGGLAFYNEQFF
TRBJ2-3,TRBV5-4,CASTGTSSTDTQYF
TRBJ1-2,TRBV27,CASSLSGAGGGYTF
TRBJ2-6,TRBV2,CASSRAISGANVLTF
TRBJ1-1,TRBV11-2,CASSLDLQIYTEAFF
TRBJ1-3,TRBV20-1,CSARRGGRGGNTIYF
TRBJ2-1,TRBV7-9,CASSYGPEQFF
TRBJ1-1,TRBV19,CASEGVTEAFF
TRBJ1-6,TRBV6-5,CASSYSSQLENSPLHF